Sequencing of this TCR beta chain was carried out in a study of blood T cell repertoires in COVID-19. Study overall: Collection of acute and convalescent COVID-19 samples took place in the United States, Italy and Spain. PBMCs, B-cell-depleted T cells, or T cells provided the cDNA or gDNA that made up the material.

In the authors' workflow: By means of reference gene primer amplification, nucleated cell counts were estimated. The protocol was immunoSEQ multiplex PCR, while the TCRdb copy is restricted to in-frame clones and leaves out a portion. That table gives V, J and clone size, and the DNA gave D and trimming. This table has approximately 89,000 clones, around 80% appearing once. This CDR3 comprises 19 residues. V lost 0 bases and J lost 7; bases outside the gene matches: 20. Germline CDR1 reads LGHNA; CDR2 reads YNFKEQ. The sample consisted of peripheral blood. V usage is TRBV4-2 and J usage is TRBJ2-5; 7 nucleotides match TRBD2. This TCR was sampled from a human donor in a cohort sampled during active COVID-19. The CDR3 bases are TGTGCCAGCAGCCAAGAGCGTGGGGGGAGGGAAGCTAGCTTGGTGACCCAGTACTTC. This encodes CASSQERGGREASLVTQYF.